These T cell receptor beta chains were read from a single sample in a study of control samples from healthy donors and cancer patients. The table came from immunoSEQ multiplex PCR; TCRdb's copy has only in-frame clones and leaves some out. The sample has fewer than 95,000 clones, about nine tenths seen once. Material: blood. All receptors come from a man aged 25-40 years in good health. The CDR3 runs from the conserved cysteine through the conserved F or W. A D gene is named only where the DNA matches it firmly. Clone sizes are given selectively: once, few, many, or a class where the clone is expanded.

v_call	d_call	clone_size	j_call	cdr3_aa	cdr3_nt
TRBV6-5	-	-	TRBJ2-6	CASSEKSPGANVLTF	TGTGCCAGCAGCGAGAAGAGCCCTGGGGCCAACGTCCTGACTTTC
TRBV5-1	-	-	TRBJ2-1	CASSSMGQYNEQFF	TGCGCCAGCAGCTCCATGGGCCAGTACAATGAGCAGTTCTTC
TRBV12-3/TRBV12-4	-	once	TRBJ1-3	CASSLSGNTIYF	TGTGCCAGCAGTTTAAGTGGAAACACCATATATTTT
TRBV2	-	-	TRBJ1-4	CASFEWLNEKLFF	TGTGCCAGCTTCGAGTGGCTTAATGAAAAACTGTTTTTT
TRBV28	-	-	TRBJ2-5	CASSRSYKQETQYF	TGTGCCAGCAGTCGAAGTTACAAACAAGAGACCCAGTACTTC
TRBV3-1/TRBV3-2	TRBD1	-	TRBJ1-2	CASSHVMDRARHGYTF	TGTGCCAGCAGCCATGTGATGGACAGGGCCAGACATGGCTACACCTTC
TRBV27	-	-	TRBJ2-7	CASSLSTETRGYEQYF	TGTGCCAGCAGTTTATCGACGGAAACCCGGGGCTACGAGCAGTACTTC
TRBV30	TRBD1	many	TRBJ1-5	CAWSPSRDRVIPNQPQHF	TGTGCCTGGAGTCCGAGCCGGGACAGGGTTATACCGAATCAGCCCCAGCATTTT
TRBV6-1	-	-	TRBJ2-3	CASSDWGGGADTQYF	TGTGCCAGCAGTGATTGGGGAGGAGGTGCAGATACGCAGTATTTT
TRBV27	TRBD1	-	TRBJ1-2	CASSLLGRGPVYGYTF	TGTGCCAGCAGTTTATTGGGCAGGGGGCCAGTCTATGGCTACACCTTC
TRBV27	TRBD1	-	TRBJ1-1	CASSPGTGRDTEAFF	TGTGCCAGCAGCCCCGGGACAGGGAGGGACACTGAAGCTTTCTTT
TRBV7-9	-	few	TRBJ1-2	CASSTNGYTF	TGTGCCAGCAGCACCAATGGCTACACCTTC
TRBV15	-	-	TRBJ2-1	CATSRGESSYNEQFF	TGTGCCACCAGCCGCGGGGAAAGCTCCTACAATGAGCAGTTCTTC
TRBV7-8	TRBD2	few	TRBJ2-7	CASSSRTSSYEQYF	TGTGCCAGCAGCTCCCGGACTAGCTCCTACGAGCAGTACTTC
TRBV7-9	-	-	TRBJ1-2	CASSPVGAAIANYGYTF	TGTGCCAGCAGCCCGGTAGGGGCAGCCATAGCTAACTATGGCTACACCTTC
TRBV6-5	-	-	TRBJ1-2	CASSKRSYGYTF	TGTGCCAGCAGCAAACGGAGCTATGGCTACACCTTC
TRBV5-1	-	-	TRBJ2-1	CASSRDQYNEQFF	TGCGCCAGCAGCCGGGACCAGTACAATGAGCAGTTCTTC
TRBV4-1	TRBD1	-	TRBJ1-3	CASSLTGTASGNTIYF	TGCGCCAGCAGCCTAACCGGGACAGCCTCTGGAAACACCATATATTTT
TRBV5-8	TRBD2	-	TRBJ2-7	CASSRRTSGGKEQYF	TGTGCCAGCAGCCGTCGGACTAGCGGGGGTAAGGAGCAGTACTTC
TRBV7-2	TRBD1	-	TRBJ1-2	CASSPGQGENYGYTF	TGTGCCAGCAGCCCGGGACAGGGGGAAAACTATGGCTACACCTTC
TRBV24-1	TRBD1	-	TRBJ1-2	CATRDRGRMHYGYTF	TGTGCCACCAGGGACAGGGGGCGAATGCACTATGGCTACACCTTC
TRBV5-1	-	-	TRBJ1-4	CASSFGRTNEKLFF	TGCGCCAGCAGCTTCGGAAGGACTAATGAAAAACTGTTTTTT
TRBV2	-	-	TRBJ2-3	CASRWTLSTDTQYF	TGTGCCAGCAGGTGGACGCTGTCGACAGATACGCAGTATTTT
TRBV27	-	once	TRBJ2-5	CASSFGGETQYF	TGTGCCAGCAGTTTTGGGGGGGAGACCCAGTACTTC
TRBV27	-	-	TRBJ2-7	CASSPGVDSSYEQYF	TGTGCCAGCAGTCCGGGGGTAGACAGTTCCTACGAGCAGTACTTC
TRBV5-1	TRBD2	once	TRBJ2-1	CASSKGTSGGAGQFF	TGCGCCAGCAGCAAAGGGACTAGCGGGGGGGCCGGGCAGTTCTTC
TRBV23-1	-	-	TRBJ1-2	CASRPWDYGYTF	TGCGCCAGCAGGCCCTGGGACTATGGCTACACCTTC
TRBV10-1	TRBD2	-	TRBJ2-2	CARLRLAGGPTNTGELFF	TGCGCCAGACTAAGGCTAGCGGGGGGCCCAACGAACACCGGGGAGCTGTTTTTT
TRBV5-1	-	-	TRBJ1-2	CASSLDSNSIYGYTF	TGCGCCAGCAGCTTGGATTCGAACTCCATCTATGGCTACACCTTC
TRBV7-9	-	-	TRBJ2-2	CASSLSLGYGPGELFF	TGTGCCAGCAGCTTGAGTTTGGGGTATGGCCCCGGGGAGCTGTTTTTT
TRBV6-6	-	-	TRBJ2-2	CASSYSHTGELFF	TGTGCCAGCAGTTACTCGCACACCGGGGAGCTGTTTTTT
TRBV5-1	TRBD1	-	TRBJ1-1	CASSLQGGMNTEAFF	TGCGCCAGCAGCCTACAGGGGGGAATGAACACTGAAGCTTTCTTT
TRBV19	TRBD1	-	TRBJ1-1	CASSAHRGGNTEAFF	TGTGCCAGTAGTGCCCACAGGGGAGGCAACACTGAAGCTTTCTTT
TRBV6-2/TRBV6-3	TRBD1	once	TRBJ2-6	CASSYTGGSGANVLTF	TGTGCCAGCAGTTACACAGGGGGCTCTGGGGCCAACGTCCTGACTTTC
TRBV6-6	TRBD1	-	TRBJ2-1	CASSPTGQGAPYNEQFF	TGTGCCAGCAGTCCGACGGGACAGGGGGCCCCCTACAATGAGCAGTTCTTC
TRBV5-5	TRBD1	few	TRBJ1-1	CASSPNRGPGTEAFF	TGTGCCAGCAGCCCTAACAGGGGGCCAGGCACTGAAGCTTTCTTT
TRBV6-2/TRBV6-3	-	-	TRBJ1-1	CASSWAGATLNTEAFF	TGTGCCAGCAGTTGGGCAGGGGCGACTTTGAACACTGAAGCTTTCTTT
TRBV18	-	-	TRBJ1-6	CASSSTRTANSPLHF	TGTGCCAGCTCATCAACCCGGACCGCCAATTCACCCCTCCACTTT
TRBV12-3/TRBV12-4	-	once	TRBJ1-4	CASSLGSEKLFF	TGTGCCAGCAGTTTAGGGTCCGAAAAACTGTTTTTT
TRBV30	TRBD1	-	TRBJ2-5	CAWSVQIGTVQETQYF	TGTGCCTGGAGTGTACAAATAGGGACAGTCCAAGAGACCCAGTACTTC